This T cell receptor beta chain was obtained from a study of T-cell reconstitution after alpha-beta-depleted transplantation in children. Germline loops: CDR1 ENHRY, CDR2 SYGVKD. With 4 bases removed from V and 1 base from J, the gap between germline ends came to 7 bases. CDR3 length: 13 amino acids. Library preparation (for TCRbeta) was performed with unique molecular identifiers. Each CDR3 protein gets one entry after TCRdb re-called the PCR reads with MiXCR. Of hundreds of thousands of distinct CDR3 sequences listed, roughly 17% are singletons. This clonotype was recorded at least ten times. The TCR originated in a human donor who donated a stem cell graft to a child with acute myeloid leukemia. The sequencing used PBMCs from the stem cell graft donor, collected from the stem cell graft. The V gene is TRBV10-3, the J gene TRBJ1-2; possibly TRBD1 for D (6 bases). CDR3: CAISGTVNYGYTF. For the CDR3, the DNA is TGTGCCATCAGTGGGACAGTTAACTATGGCTACACCTTC.